A selection of T cell receptor beta chains follows, all from one sample in a study of blood T cell repertoires in COVID-19. Here immunoSEQ multiplex PCR was the method, and the copy in TCRdb shows in-frame clones only, minus some. Of nearly 50,000 clones in the sample, roughly 88% were seen once. The specimen was peripheral blood. The receptors were sampled from a human donor in a cohort sampled during active COVID-19. The conserved cysteine and the conserved F or W are not part of the CDR3 here. A D gene is named only where the DNA matches it firmly.

cdr3_length,j_call,d_call,v_call,cdr3_aa
11,TRBJ2-1,-,TRBV19,ASSMNRVNEQF
13,TRBJ1-6,TRBD1,TRBV6-5,ASSYDRGVNSPLH
14,TRBJ2-2,TRBD1,TRBV5-1,ASSLAGQGAGGELF
16,TRBJ2-5,TRBD2,TRBV5-1,ASSHGTSGGAFGGTQY
13,TRBJ2-4,-,TRBV27,ASSSRALAKNIQY
10,TRBJ1-2,-,TRBV6-6,ASSSDRHGYT
13,TRBJ2-1,-,TRBV5-1,ASSLVGSSHNEQF
18,TRBJ2-3,TRBD2,TRBV9,ASSVGEPRASGRDEDTQY
14,TRBJ1-1,-,TRBV6-1,ASSESWSRAVTEAF
14,TRBJ2-3,TRBD2,TRBV6-1,ASSEVAGGLEDTQY
14,TRBJ1-2,TRBD1,TRBV24-1,ATSESRTGDVYGYT
13,TRBJ2-2,TRBD1,TRBV5-1,ASSPRGLNTGELF
16,TRBJ1-3,-,TRBV2,ASSGRGIFRFPGNTIY
15,TRBJ1-6,TRBD1,TRBV6-1,ASSEVVVGQADSPLH
13,TRBJ1-6,TRBD1,TRBV2,ASSELTGGDSPLH
11,TRBJ1-1,-,TRBV3-1/TRBV3-2,ASSHEVGTEAF
13,TRBJ2-1,TRBD2,TRBV6-4,ASSDSTSGRNEQF
12,TRBJ1-4,-,TRBV25-1,ASSEWGGRGKLF
10,TRBJ2-1,-,TRBV11-2,ASSPPIGELF
13,TRBJ2-3,TRBD1,TRBV6-4,ASSEGQGSTDTQY
14,TRBJ2-5,TRBD2,TRBV7-2,ASSRGVAGDLQTQY
12,TRBJ2-7,-,TRBV11-2,ASTPGQHTYEQY
12,TRBJ2-7,-,TRBV3-1/TRBV3-2,ASSRTGIDYEQY
14,TRBJ2-3,TRBD1,TRBV24-1,ATSDTTGAGTDTQY
15,TRBJ1-2,-,TRBV7-9,ASSWNAGTEGGYGYT
12,TRBJ2-4,-,TRBV11-2,ASSSRRLVNIQY
9,TRBJ2-3,-,TRBV20-1,SAISVDTQY
13,TRBJ1-5,-,TRBV28,ASSLNRYSNQPQH
14,TRBJ2-5,TRBD2,TRBV7-3,ASSSTTSGEKETQY
14,TRBJ1-2,TRBD1,TRBV5-1,ASSPRGDRGIYGYT
12,TRBJ2-3,-,TRBV27,ASNSGENTDTQY
13,TRBJ1-2,TRBD1,TRBV28,ASTIGGDRGRGYT